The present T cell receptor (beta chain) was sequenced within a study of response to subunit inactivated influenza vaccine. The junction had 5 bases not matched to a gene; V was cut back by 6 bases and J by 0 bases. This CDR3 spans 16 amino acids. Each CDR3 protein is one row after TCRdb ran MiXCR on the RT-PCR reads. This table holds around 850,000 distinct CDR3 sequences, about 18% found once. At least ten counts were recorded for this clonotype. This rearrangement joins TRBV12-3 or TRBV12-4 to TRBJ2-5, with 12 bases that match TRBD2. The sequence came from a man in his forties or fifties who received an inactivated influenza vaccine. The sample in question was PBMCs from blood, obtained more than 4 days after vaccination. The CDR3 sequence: CASSLGLAGHQETQYF. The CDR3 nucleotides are TGTGCCAGCAGCCTTGGACTAGCGGGACACCAAGAGACCCAGTACTTC.